The sequence of this TCR beta chain was determined in a study of blood T cell repertoires in COVID-19. Data came from immunoSEQ multiplex PCR; TCRdb stores just in-frame clones and leaves some out. The repertoire holds 190,000 or so clones, with roughly 94% as singletons. The material sequenced was peripheral blood. The source is a man aged 25-45 years with COVID-19, enrolled during active disease.

CDR3 DNA sequence: TGTGCCAGTAGTATTGCGGCAGGGGGCGGTCGTCAGCCCCAGCATTTT. Amino acids: CASSIAAGGGRQPQHF. The chain couples TRBV19 to TRBJ1-5, with 8 bases that match TRBD1. CDR1 and CDR2 from the germline V gene are LNHDA and SQIVND (reference sequence). The CDR3 length is 16 residues. V shed 3 bases and J 6 bases; nucleotides not matched to a gene: 10.